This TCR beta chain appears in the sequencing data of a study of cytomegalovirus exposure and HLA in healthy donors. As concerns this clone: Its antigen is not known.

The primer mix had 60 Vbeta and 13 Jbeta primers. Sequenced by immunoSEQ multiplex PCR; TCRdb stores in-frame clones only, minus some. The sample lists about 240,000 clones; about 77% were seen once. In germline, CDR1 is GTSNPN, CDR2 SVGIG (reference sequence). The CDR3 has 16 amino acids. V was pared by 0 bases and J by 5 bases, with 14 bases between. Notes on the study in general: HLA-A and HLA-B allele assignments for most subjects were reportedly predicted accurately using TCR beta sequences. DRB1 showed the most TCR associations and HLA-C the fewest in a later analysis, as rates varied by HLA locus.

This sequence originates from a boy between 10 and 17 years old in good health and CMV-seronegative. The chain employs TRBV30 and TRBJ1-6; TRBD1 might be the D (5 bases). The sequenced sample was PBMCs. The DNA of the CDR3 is TGTGCCTGGAGTGTACAGGACCAACGCGATAATTCACCCCTCCACTTT. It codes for CAWSVQDQRDNSPLHF.